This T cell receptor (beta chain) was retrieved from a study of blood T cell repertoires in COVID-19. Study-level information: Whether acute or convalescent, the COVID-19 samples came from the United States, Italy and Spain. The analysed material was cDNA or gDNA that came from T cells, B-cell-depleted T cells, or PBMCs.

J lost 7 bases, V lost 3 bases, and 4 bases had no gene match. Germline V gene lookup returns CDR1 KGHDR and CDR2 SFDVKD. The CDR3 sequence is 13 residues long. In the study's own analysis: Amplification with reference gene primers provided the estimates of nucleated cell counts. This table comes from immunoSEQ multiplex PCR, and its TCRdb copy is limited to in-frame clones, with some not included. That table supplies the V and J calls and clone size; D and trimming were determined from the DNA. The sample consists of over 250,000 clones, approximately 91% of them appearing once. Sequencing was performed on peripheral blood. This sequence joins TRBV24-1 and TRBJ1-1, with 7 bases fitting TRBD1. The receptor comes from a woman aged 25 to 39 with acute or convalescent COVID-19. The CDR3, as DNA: TGTGCCACCAGTGATGTTACAGGGGTTGAAGCTTTCTTT. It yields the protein CATSDVTGVEAFF.